Below, 16 T cell receptor beta chains from the same sample are listed, as sequenced in a study of T cells in Graves' hyperthyroidism and ophthalmopathy. TCR beta CDR3 regions were amplified from RNA. When the TCR CDR3 underwent first-round RT-PCR, the HTBI primer set was used. TCRdb ran MiXCR on the multiplex PCR reads and lists one entry per CDR3 protein. The sample includes approximately 420,000 distinct CDR3 sequences, 12% to 15% of them seen just once. Specimen: blood. The receptors here all came from a woman aged 18-29 years with Graves' hyperthyroidism.

This rearrangement joins TRBV7-9 to TRBJ1-6, with D uncertain. Germline assignment: CDR1 SEHNR and CDR2 FQNEAQ (reference sequence). The CDR3 sequence is 17 residues long. V was shortened by 3 bases and J by 10 bases, with 22 bases between the two germline ends. The CDR3 bases are TGTGCCAGCAGCTTGGCCCCTGGGAGGGAGGAAGGATCACCCCTCCACTTT. Translation: CASSLAPGREEGSPLHF.

This clonotype appeared a few times. V usage is TRBV5-1 and J usage is TRBJ2-5; a possible D gene is TRBD2 (5 bases). Per germline, CDR1 SGHRS and CDR2 YFSETQ. The CDR3 is 13 residues long. The ends were cut back, 4 bases at V and 0 bases at J, with 7 bases in the middle. CDR3 sequence (DNA): TGCGCCAGCAGCACGGACTACCAAGAGACCCAGTACTTC. Its translation is CASSTDYQETQYF. The full variable domain, its missing parts supplied by reference TRBV5-1 and TRBJ2-5, is KAGVTQTPRYLIKTRGQQVTLSCSPISGHRSVSWYQQTPGQGLQFLFEYFSETQRNKGNFPGRFSGRQFSNSRSEMNVSTLELGDSALYLCASSTDYQETQYFGPGTRLLVL.

This rearrangement joins TRBV6-1 to TRBJ1-6, with TRBD1 matching over 9 bases. J lost 7 bases, V lost 5 bases, and 3 bases had no gene match. Germline CDR1 is MNHNS and CDR2 is SASEGT. This CDR3 is built from 14 residues. Here the CDR3 DNA reads TGTGCCAGCAGTACCGGGACAGGGAATTCACCCCTCCACTTT. It translates to CASSTGTGNSPLHF.

This clonotype was seen at least ten times. The V gene is TRBV28, the J gene TRBJ2-7; D may be TRBD2 (6 bases). The CDR3 has 17 amino acids. Germline-derived CDR1 and CDR2 are MDHEN and SYDVKM. V gave up 2 bases and J gave up 0 bases, with 17 bases separating them. CDR3 nucleotide sequence: TGTGCCAGCAGTTTAAGACCGAGCGGGCCTAGCTCCTACGAGCAGTACTTC. Its translation is CASSLRPSGPSSYEQYF.

This sequence joins TRBV19 and TRBJ1-6, with D unresolved. The CDR3 is 14 amino acids. Trimming left V 6 bases short and J 1 base short, with 7 bases between. CDR1 is LNHDA, CDR2 SQIVND, per germline (reference sequence). This chain's CDR3 is CASRVGSYNSPLHF. CDR3 sequence (DNA): TGTGCCAGTAGGGTGGGGTCCTATAATTCACCCCTCCACTTT.

This clonotype occurred a few times. The chain has TRBV7-8 and TRBJ1-2; a possible D gene is TRBD1 (5 bases). The CDR3 spans 14 residues. V dropped 1 base and J dropped 4 bases, with 10 bases sitting between them. Germline V CDR1 and CDR2: SGHVS, FQNEAQ. The CDR3 here is CASSLEAGSYGYTF. CDR3 DNA: TGTGCCAGCAGCTTAGAAGCAGGGAGCTATGGCTACACCTTC.

The CDR3 DNA is TGCGCCAGCAGCCAAGCTTGGGCGGGAGATGAGCAGTTCTTC. This sequence encodes CASSQAWAGDEQFF. The chain carries TRBV4-1 and TRBJ2-1; 7 bases line up with TRBD2. The trim removed 1 base at V and 8 bases at J, leaving 5 bases unmatched. Looked up from germline, CDR1 is MGHRA and CDR2 is YSYEKL. CDR3 length equals 14 residues.

This chain uses TRBV9 with TRBJ2-3, with D perhaps assigned TRBD1 or TRBD2 (5 bases each). Germline V gene data show CDR1 as SGDLS and CDR2 as YYNGEE. This CDR3 is built from 16 residues. The V gene lost 3 bases and the J gene lost 11 bases, with 25 bases spanning the gap. CDR3 loop: CASSGDVGTRRNRQYF. The CDR3 DNA reads TGTGCCAGCAGCGGGGACGTGGGAACACGGAGAAATCGGCAGTATTTT.

CDR3 sequence (DNA): TGCAGTGCTAGAAGCCGGGACAGGGTAATACGGCCCCAGCATTTT. Translated: CSARSRDRVIRPQHF. The chain recombines TRBV20-1 with TRBJ1-5, with 9 bases identical to TRBD1. Looked up from germline, CDR1 is DFQATT and CDR2 is SNEGSKA (reference sequence). J lost 9 bases, V lost 2 bases, and 11 bases had no gene match. This CDR3 comprises 15 residues.

This clonotype was seen many times. Germline and junction disagree at one end, which may indicate a read error. The rearrangement uses TRBV12-3 or TRBV12-4 and TRBJ1-3; D gene uncertain. The CDR3 loop spans 14 amino acids. The CDR3 DNA sequence: TGTGCCAGCAGTTTACAGCTCTCTGGAAACACCACATATTTT. Protein: CASSLQLSGNTTYF.

This clonotype came up many times. The CDR3 loop reads CSASLGVMNTEAFF. DNA for the CDR3: TGCAGTGCTTCCCTGGGCGTCATGAACACTGAAGCTTTCTTT. The genes are TRBV20-1 and TRBJ1-1; D unclear. This CDR3 contains 14 residues. V lost 5 bases and J lost 0, with 13 bases in between. The V gene's germline CDR1 is DFQATT and CDR2 SNEGSKA (reference sequence).

The chain is built from TRBV28 and TRBJ1-5; unclear D gene. The germline CDR1 and CDR2 sequences are MDHEN and SYDVKM. V was pared by 8 bases and J by 0 bases, with 8 bases between. This CDR3 has 13 residues. The CDR3 loop is CASSYYSNQPQHF. The CDR3 DNA follows: TGTGCCAGCTCCTATTATAGCAATCAGCCCCAGCATTTT.

This clonotype was seen repeatedly, ten times or more. This chain connects TRBV28 to TRBJ1-5; D might be TRBD1 (5 bases). Trimming removed 3 bases from V and 5 bases from J, with 23 bases in between. The length of the CDR3 is 18 residues. Germline loops: CDR1 MDHEN, CDR2 SYDVKM. CDR3 sequence reads: CASSFSPGIGAVDQPQHF. In DNA form, the CDR3 reads TGTGCCAGCAGTTTTTCCCCGGGAATTGGGGCTGTGGATCAGCCCCAGCATTTT.

This clonotype turned up a few times. The genes are TRBV7-2 and TRBJ2-7; the match to TRBD2 covers 16 bases. The germline CDR1 and CDR2 sequences are SGHTA and FQGNSA. V was clipped by 4 bases and J by 12 bases; unmatched bases: 6. The CDR3 spans 14 residues. CDR3 protein: CASSSGTSGRVLYF. The CDR3 bases are TGTGCCAGCAGCTCCGGGACTAGCGGGAGGGTGCTGTACTTC.

The chain joins TRBV20-1 to TRBJ1-4; D might be TRBD1 (5 bases). V gave up 2 bases and J gave up 4 bases, with 11 bases separating them. CDR3 length: 14 amino acids. Looked up from germline, CDR1 is DFQATT and CDR2 is SNEGSKA (reference sequence). The CDR3 DNA follows: TGCAGTGCTAGACCTGGGGCTGGTAATGAAAAACTGTTTTTT. Amino acids: CSARPGAGNEKLFF.

This clonotype was detected ten times or more. The chain employs TRBV2 and TRBJ2-3, with D unresolved. Germline V gives CDR1 SNHLY, CDR2 FYNNEI. The CDR3 extends over 14 amino acids. Trimming removed 7 bases at V and 4 bases at J, with 15 bases between. The CDR3: CASTRALVADTQYF. DNA of the CDR3: TGTGCCAGCACCCGGGCCCTGGTTGCAGATACGCAGTATTTT.